Here is one T cell receptor (beta chain) with its context. This sample stems from a study of blood T cells in healthy people across ages. This CDR3 spans 12 amino acids. Per the germline V gene, CDR1 is SQVTM and CDR2 is ANQGSEA. A second PCR, run for about 6 to 11 cycles, used a sample-barcoded 5' primer plus a J-beta primer mix. One entry per CDR3 protein results from TCRdb running MiXCR on the 5' RACE reads. The sample includes roughly 1.5 million distinct CDR3 sequences, about 42% of them seen just once. The sequence was collected from a woman under 30 in good health. Sequencing was performed on blood. The J gene is TRBJ1-4, the V gene TRBV29-1, with D uncertain. CDR3 coding DNA: TGCAGTGTTCGACGGGGTGGGGAAAAACTGTTTTTT. This sequence encodes CSVRRGGEKLFF.